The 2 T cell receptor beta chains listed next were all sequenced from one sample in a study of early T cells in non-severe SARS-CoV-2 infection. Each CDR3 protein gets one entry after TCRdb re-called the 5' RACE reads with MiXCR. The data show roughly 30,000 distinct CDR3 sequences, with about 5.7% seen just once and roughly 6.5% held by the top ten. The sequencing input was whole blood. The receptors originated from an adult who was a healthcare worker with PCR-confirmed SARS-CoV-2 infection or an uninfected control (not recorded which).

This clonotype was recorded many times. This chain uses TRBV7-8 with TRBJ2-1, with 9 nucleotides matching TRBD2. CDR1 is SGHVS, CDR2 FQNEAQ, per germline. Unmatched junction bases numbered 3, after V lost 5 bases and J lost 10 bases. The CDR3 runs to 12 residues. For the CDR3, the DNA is TGTGCCAGCAGCAGAACTAGCGGGGAGCAGTTCTTC. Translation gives CASSRTSGEQFF.

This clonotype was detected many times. The CDR3 spells CASSFAWGNEQFF. CDR3 DNA sequence: TGTGCCAGCAGTTTCGCCTGGGGGAATGAGCAGTTCTTC. The gene calls are TRBV12-3 or TRBV12-4 and TRBJ2-1; possibly TRBD1 or TRBD2 for D (5 bases each). V was pared by 3 bases and J by 7 bases, with 10 bases between. The CDR3 consists of 13 residues.